This TCR beta chain was identified during a study of OX40 agonist ivuxolimab in advanced cancers. Overall study: Patients with hepatocellular carcinoma, melanoma, renal cell or head and neck cancer made up the dose-escalation patients. Findings and limits, study-wide: The work left the antigen specificity of expanded peripheral T cells undetermined. More expanded clones were seen, on average, in CD8+ T cells than in CD4+. Those patients achieving a partial response at 0.1-3.0 mg/kg showed among the lowest clonal expansion.

This CDR3 region has 15 residues. The germline V gene encodes CDR1 MDHEN and CDR2 SYDVKM. The V end lost 7 bases, the J end lost 3 bases, and 16 bases lay between the germline ends. Measured with immunoSEQ multiplex PCR; TCRdb has only the in-frame clones, and not every one. Among about 46,000 clones listed, roughly 90% were seen once. For this clone: The antigen is not known.

The sequenced sample was CD4+ or CD8+ T cells sorted from blood, obtained in a trial of the OX40 agonist ivuxolimab. The gene calls are TRBV28 and TRBJ1-5; D is possibly TRBD1 (5 bases). The sequence came from an adult with an advanced solid tumor such as melanoma, head and neck, liver or kidney cancer. CDR3 bases: TGTGCCAGCACCCACCAGGAGGGGCCCAATCAGCCCCAGCATTTT. Its translation: CASTHQEGPNQPQHF.